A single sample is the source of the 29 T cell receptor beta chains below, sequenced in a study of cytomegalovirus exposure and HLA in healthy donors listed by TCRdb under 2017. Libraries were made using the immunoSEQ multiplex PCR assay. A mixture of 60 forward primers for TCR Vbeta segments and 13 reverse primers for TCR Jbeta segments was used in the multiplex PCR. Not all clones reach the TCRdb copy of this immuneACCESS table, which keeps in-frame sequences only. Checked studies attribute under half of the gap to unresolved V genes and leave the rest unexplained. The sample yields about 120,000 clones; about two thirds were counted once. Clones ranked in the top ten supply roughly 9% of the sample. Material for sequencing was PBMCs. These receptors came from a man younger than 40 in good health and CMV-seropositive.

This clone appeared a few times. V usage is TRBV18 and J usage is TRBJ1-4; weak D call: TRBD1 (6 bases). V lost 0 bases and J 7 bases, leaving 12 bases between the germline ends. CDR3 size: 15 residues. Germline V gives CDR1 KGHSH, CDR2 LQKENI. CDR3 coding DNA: TGTGCCAGCTCACCACCGGGGGGGGCCGGTGAAAAACTGTTTTTT. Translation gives CASSPPGGAGEKLFF.

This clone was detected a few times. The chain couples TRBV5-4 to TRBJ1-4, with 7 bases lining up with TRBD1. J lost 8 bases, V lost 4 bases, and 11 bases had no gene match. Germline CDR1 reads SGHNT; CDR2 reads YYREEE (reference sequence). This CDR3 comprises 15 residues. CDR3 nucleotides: TGTGCCAGCAGCCACCCGACAGGGATGGGAGAAAAACTGTTTTTT. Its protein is CASSHPTGMGEKLFF.

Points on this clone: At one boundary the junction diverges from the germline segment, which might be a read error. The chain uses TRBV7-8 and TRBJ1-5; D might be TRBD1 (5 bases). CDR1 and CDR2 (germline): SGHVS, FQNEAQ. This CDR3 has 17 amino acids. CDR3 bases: TGTGCCAGCAGCTTAGGTCGCAGGGCTTATAGCAATCGGCCCCAGCATTTT. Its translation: CASSLGRRAYSNRPQHF.

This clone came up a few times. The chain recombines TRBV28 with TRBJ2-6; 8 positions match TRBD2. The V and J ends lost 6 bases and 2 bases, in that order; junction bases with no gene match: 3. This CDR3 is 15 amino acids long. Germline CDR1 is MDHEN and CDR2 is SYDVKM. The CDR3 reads CASRLAGTGANVLTF. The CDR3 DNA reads TGTGCCAGCAGGTTAGCGGGAACTGGGGCCAACGTCCTGACTTTC.

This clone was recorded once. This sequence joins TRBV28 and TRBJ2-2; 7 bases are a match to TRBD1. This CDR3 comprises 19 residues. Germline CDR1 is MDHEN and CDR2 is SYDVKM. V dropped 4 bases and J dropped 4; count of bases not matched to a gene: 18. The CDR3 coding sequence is TGTGCCAGCAGTTCCCAAAAGAGGGGGCCCCTTGTAGTCACCGGGGAGCTGTTTTTT. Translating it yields CASSSQKRGPLVVTGELFF.

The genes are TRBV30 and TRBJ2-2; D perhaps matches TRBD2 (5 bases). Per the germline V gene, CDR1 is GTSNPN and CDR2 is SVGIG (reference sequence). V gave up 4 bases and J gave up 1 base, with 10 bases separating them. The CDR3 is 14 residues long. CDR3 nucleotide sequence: TGTGCCTGGACCCGGGGAGTGAACACCGGGGAGCTGTTTTTT. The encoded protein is CAWTRGVNTGELFF.

CDR3 in amino acids: CASSLDRPAVGYGYTF. The CDR3 bases are TGTGCCAGCAGCTTAGATCGGCCGGCGGTGGGCTATGGCTACACCTTC. The chain links TRBV7-9 to TRBJ1-2; D gene ambiguous. Deletions cut 1 base from V and 4 bases from J, with 16 bases between. Germline V gene sequence: CDR1 SEHNR, CDR2 FQNEAQ (reference sequence). The CDR3 is 16 amino acids.

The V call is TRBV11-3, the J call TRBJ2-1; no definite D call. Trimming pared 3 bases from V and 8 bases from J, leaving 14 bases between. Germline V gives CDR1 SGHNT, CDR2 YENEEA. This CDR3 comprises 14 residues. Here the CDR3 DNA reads TGTGCCAGCAGCTTTCGACGACGCGGCGATGAGCAGTTCTTC. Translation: CASSFRRRGDEQFF.

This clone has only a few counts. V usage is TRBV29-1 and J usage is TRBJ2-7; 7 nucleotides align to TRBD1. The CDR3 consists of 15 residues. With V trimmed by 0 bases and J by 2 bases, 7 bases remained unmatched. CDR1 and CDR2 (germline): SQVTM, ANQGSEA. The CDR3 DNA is TGCAGCGTTGAAGATGGGGACAGAGGTCCCTACGAGCAGTACTTC. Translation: CSVEDGDRGPYEQYF.

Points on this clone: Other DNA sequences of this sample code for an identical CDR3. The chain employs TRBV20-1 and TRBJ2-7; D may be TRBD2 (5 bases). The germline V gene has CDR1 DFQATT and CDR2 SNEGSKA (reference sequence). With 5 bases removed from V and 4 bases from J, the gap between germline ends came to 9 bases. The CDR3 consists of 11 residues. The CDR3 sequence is CSAARGYEQYF. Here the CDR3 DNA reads TGCAGTGCTGCTCGGGGTTACGAGCAGTACTTC.

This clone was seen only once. The CDR3 DNA reads as TGTGCCAGCAGCGAACCGGGACAGGCCTACAATGAGCAGTTCTTC. Translating gives CASSEPGQAYNEQFF. The chain links TRBV7-3 to TRBJ2-1; 8 nucleotides match TRBD1. J lost 2 bases, V lost 5 bases, and 5 bases had no gene match. CDR1 is SGHTA, CDR2 FQGTGA, per germline. This CDR3 comprises 15 residues. Variable domain in full (rest from reference TRBV7-3 and TRBJ2-1): GAGVSQTPSNKVTEKGKYVELRCDPISGHTALYWYRQSLGQGPEFLIYFQGTGAADDSGLPNDRFFAVRPEGSVSTLKIQRTERGDSAVYLCASSEPGQAYNEQFFGPGTRLTVL.

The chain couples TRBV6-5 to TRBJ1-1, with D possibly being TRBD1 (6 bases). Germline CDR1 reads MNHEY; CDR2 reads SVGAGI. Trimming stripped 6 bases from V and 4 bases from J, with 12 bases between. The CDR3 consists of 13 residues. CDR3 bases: TGTGCCAGCAGCATAACAGGGCTCACTGAAGCTTTCTTT. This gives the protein CASSITGLTEAFF.

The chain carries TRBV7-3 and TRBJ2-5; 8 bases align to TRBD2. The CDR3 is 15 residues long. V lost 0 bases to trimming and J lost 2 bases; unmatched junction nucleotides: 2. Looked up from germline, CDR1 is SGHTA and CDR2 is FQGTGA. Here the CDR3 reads CASSLTAGGQETQYF. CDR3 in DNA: TGTGCCAGCAGCTTAACGGCGGGGGGACAAGAGACCCAGTACTTC.

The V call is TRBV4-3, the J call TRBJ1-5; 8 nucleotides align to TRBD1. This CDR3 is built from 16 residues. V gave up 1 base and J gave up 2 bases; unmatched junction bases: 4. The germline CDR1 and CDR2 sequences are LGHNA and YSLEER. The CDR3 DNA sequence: TGCGCCAGCAGCCAAGGGGCGGGACAGGGCAATCAGCCCCAGCATTTT. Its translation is CASSQGAGQGNQPQHF.

The CDR3 nucleotides read TGTGCCAGCAGCAAAATTATGCCTCCCGGGCAGTACTTC. Translated: CASSKIMPPGQYF. J is TRBJ2-7 and V is TRBV21-1; the table assigns TRBD2, which was not confirmed against the DNA. TRBV21-1 is a listed pseudogene. CDR3 length: 13 amino acids.

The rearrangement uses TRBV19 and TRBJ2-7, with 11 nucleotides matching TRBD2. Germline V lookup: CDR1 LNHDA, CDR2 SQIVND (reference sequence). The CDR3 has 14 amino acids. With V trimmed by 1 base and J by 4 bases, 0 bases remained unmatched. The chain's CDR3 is CASSIGTSGYEQYF. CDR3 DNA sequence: TGTGCCAGTAGTATAGGGACTAGCGGGTACGAGCAGTACTTC.

Here the CDR3 DNA reads TGTGCCACCGATACAGCCTCCACCGGGGAGCTGTTTTTT. This codes for CATDTASTGELFF. This chain joins TRBV6-6 and TRBJ2-2; D unclear. Germline V gene data show CDR1 as MNHNY and CDR2 as SVGAGI (reference sequence). This CDR3 has 13 residues. V lost 10 bases and J lost 4, with 13 bases in between.

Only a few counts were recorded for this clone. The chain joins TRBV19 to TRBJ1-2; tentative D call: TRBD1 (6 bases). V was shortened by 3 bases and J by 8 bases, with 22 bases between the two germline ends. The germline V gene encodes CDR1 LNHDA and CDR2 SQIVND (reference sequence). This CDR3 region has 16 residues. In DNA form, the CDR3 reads TGTGCCAGTAGTATTAGCAACGGGGCACAGGGAAGGGGCTACACCTTC. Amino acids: CASSISNGAQGRGYTF.

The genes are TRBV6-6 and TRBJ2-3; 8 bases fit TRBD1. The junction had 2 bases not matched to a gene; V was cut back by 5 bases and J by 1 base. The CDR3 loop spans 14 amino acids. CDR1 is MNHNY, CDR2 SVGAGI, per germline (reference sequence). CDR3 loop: CASSPGQGTDTQYF. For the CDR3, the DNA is TGTGCCAGCAGTCCGGGACAGGGCACAGATACGCAGTATTTT.

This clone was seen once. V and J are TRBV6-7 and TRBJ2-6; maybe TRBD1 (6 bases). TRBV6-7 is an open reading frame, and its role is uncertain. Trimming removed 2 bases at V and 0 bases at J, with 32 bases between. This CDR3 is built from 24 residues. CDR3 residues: CASSYGSSLRQVYHESSGANVLTF. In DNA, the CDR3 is TGTGCCAGCAGTTACGGGAGCTCATTGAGACAGGTCTACCACGAGAGCTCTGGGGCCAACGTCCTGACTTTC.

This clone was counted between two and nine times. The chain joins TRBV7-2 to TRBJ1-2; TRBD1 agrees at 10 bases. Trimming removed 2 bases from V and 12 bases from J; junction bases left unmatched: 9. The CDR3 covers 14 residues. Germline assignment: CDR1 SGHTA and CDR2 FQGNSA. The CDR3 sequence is CASSLLDRGPGNTF. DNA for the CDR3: TGTGCCAGCAGCTTACTTGACAGGGGGCCGGGGAACACCTTC.

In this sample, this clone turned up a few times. CDR3 in amino acids: CSVTTGGNTEAFF. For the CDR3, the DNA is TGCAGCGTTACGACAGGGGGTAACACTGAAGCTTTCTTT. J is TRBJ1-1 and V is TRBV29-1, with 9 bases aligning to TRBD1. V gave up 5 bases and J gave up 2 bases; unmatched junction bases: 3. The CDR3 length is 13 residues. Looked up from germline, CDR1 is SQVTM and CDR2 is ANQGSEA.

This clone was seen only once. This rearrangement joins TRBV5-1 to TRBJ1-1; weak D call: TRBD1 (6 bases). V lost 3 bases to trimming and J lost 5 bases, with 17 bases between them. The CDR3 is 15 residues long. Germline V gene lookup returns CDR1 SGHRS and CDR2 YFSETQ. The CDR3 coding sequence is TGCGCCAGCAGCTCGGGGGGCAGGGGAGGGACTGAAGCTTTCTTT. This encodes CASSSGGRGGTEAFF.

CDR3 loop: CSVEDRQMNTEAFF. CDR3 sequence (DNA): TGCAGCGTTGAAGATAGACAGATGAACACTGAAGCTTTCTTT. The chain combines TRBV29-1 with TRBJ1-1; possible D gene TRBD1, 5 bases. The V end lost 0 bases, the J end lost 0 bases, and 8 bases lay between the germline ends. CDR3 size: 14 residues. Germline assignment: CDR1 SQVTM and CDR2 ANQGSEA.

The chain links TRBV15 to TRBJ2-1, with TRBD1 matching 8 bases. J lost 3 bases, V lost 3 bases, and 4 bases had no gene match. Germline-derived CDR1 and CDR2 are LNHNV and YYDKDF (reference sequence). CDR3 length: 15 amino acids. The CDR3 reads CATSSRQGNYNEQFF. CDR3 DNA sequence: TGTGCCACCAGCAGCAGACAGGGGAACTACAATGAGCAGTTCTTC.

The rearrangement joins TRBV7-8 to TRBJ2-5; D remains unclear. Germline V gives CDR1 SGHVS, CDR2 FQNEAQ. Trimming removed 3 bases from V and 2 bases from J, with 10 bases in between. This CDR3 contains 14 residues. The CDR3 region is CASSFLGTQETQYF. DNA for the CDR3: TGTGCCAGCAGCTTTTTGGGCACACAAGAGACCCAGTACTTC.

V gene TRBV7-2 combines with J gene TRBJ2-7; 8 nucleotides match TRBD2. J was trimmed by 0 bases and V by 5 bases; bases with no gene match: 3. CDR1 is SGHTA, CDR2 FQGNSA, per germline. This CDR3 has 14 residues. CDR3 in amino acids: CASSNGLASYEQYV. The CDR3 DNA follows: TGTGCCAGCAGCAACGGACTAGCCTCCTACGAGCAGTACGTC.

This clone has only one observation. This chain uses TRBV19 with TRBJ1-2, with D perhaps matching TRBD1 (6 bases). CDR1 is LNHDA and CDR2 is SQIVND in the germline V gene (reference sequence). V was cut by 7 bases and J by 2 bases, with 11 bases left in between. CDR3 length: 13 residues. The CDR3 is CASTNRANYGYTF. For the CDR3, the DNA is TGTGCCAGTACCAACAGGGCAAACTATGGCTACACCTTC.

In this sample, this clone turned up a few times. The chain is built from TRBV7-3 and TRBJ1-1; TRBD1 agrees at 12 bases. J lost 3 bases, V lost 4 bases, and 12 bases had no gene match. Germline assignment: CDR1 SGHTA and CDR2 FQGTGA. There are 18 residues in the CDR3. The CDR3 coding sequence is TGTGCCAGCAGCTCCTTACCCGGGACAGGGGGCGCAGACACTGAAGCTTTCTTT. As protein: CASSSLPGTGGADTEAFF. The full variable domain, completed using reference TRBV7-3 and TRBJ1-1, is GAGVSQTPSNKVTEKGKYVELRCDPISGHTALYWYRQSLGQGPEFLIYFQGTGAADDSGLPNDRFFAVRPEGSVSTLKIQRTERGDSAVYLCASSSLPGTGGADTEAFFGQGTRLTVV.